Listed here are 28 T cell receptor beta chains from one sample, sequenced in a study of OX40 agonist ivuxolimab in advanced cancers. The protocol was immunoSEQ multiplex PCR, while the TCRdb copy is restricted to in-frame clones and leaves out a portion. The sample yields under 25,000 clones, approximately 86% seen once. The source material was CD4+ or CD8+ T cells sorted from blood, sampled in a trial of the OX40 agonist ivuxolimab. These receptors were obtained from an adult with an advanced solid tumor such as melanoma, head and neck, liver or kidney cancer.

In this sample, this clone turned up once. The rearrangement links TRBV19 to TRBJ2-2; D call uncertain. This CDR3 comprises 13 residues. Trimming stripped 3 bases from V and 6 bases from J, with 8 bases between. The germline CDR1 and CDR2 sequences are LNHDA and SQIVND (reference sequence). The CDR3 spells CASSIGVPGELFF. The CDR3 DNA sequence: TGTGCCAGTAGTATTGGGGTCCCCGGGGAGCTGTTTTTT. The full variable domain, in which reference TRBV19 and TRBJ2-2 provide the parts outside the CDR3, is DGGITQSPKYLFRKEGQNVTLSCEQNLNHDAMYWYRQDPGQGLRLIYYSQIVNDFQKGDIAEGYSVSREKKESFPLTVTSAQKNPTAFYLCASSIGVPGELFFGEGSRLTVL.

In this sample, this clone turned up a few times. This rearrangement joins TRBV9 to TRBJ2-7; the D gene could be TRBD1 or TRBD2 (5 bases each). Trimming pared 4 bases from V and 3 bases from J, leaving 17 bases between. CDR3 length: 15 residues. CDR1 is SGDLS, CDR2 YYNGEE, per germline. DNA for the CDR3: TGTGCCAGCAGCCAAGAGGGGACCGATATCTACGAGCAGTACTTC. Translation gives CASSQEGTDIYEQYF. Drawing the rest from reference TRBV9 and TRBJ2-7, the complete variable domain is DSGVTQTPKHLITATGQRVTLRCSPRSGDLSVYWYQQSLDQGLQFLIQYYNGEERAKGNILERFSAQQFPDLHSELNLSSLELGDSALYFCASSQEGTDIYEQYFGPGTRLTVT.

This chain uses TRBV19 with TRBJ2-7; 7 bases line up with TRBD1. V lost 3 bases to trimming and J lost 2 bases; unmatched junction nucleotides: 4. CDR1 is LNHDA and CDR2 is SQIVND in the germline V gene (reference sequence). The CDR3 is 14 amino acids. The CDR3 loop is CASSMGTDTYEQYF. DNA of the CDR3: TGTGCCAGTAGTATGGGGACAGATACCTACGAGCAGTACTTC.

This clone was counted between two and nine times. J is TRBJ2-2 and V is TRBV7-2, with 11 positions matching TRBD1. Germline-derived CDR1 and CDR2 are SGHTA and FQGNSA. Trimming removed 5 bases from V and 2 bases from J; junction bases left unmatched: 1. This CDR3 has 15 residues. CDR3 sequence: CASSRTGGNTGELFF. The DNA of the CDR3 is TGTGCCAGCAGCCGGACAGGGGGCAACACCGGGGAGCTGTTTTTT.

This rearrangement joins TRBV19 to TRBJ1-1; the D gene is possibly TRBD1 (6 bases). V lost 6 bases and J lost 4, with 21 bases in between. The CDR3 is made up of 16 amino acids. Per the germline V gene, CDR1 is LNHDA and CDR2 is SQIVND (reference sequence). CDR3 loop: CASRDSILVFGTEAFF. CDR3 coding DNA: TGTGCCAGTAGGGACAGTATTCTTGTTTTCGGCACTGAAGCTTTCTTT.

The chain uses TRBV29-1 and TRBJ2-1; D might be TRBD1 or TRBD2, each matching 5 bases. From germline, CDR1 is SQVTM and CDR2 ANQGSEA. V was clipped by 7 bases and J by 9 bases, with 22 bases between them. There are 14 residues in the CDR3. CDR3 sequence: CSDDGGRASGEQFF. CDR3 in DNA: TGCAGCGACGATGGGGGAAGAGCCTCGGGTGAGCAGTTCTTC.

The count of this clone is one. The CDR3: CASSEVTAGNQPQHF. Written as DNA, the CDR3 is TGTGCCAGCAGTGAAGTGACAGCGGGGAATCAGCCCCAGCATTTT. The chain uses TRBV6-1 and TRBJ1-5, with D maybe TRBD1 (5 bases). The CDR3 is 15 residues long. V shed 1 base and J shed 4 bases, with 11 bases lying between them. The germline V gene has CDR1 MNHNS and CDR2 SASEGT.

The rearrangement uses TRBV13 and TRBJ2-7; unclear D gene. The CDR3 is made up of 14 amino acids. Trimming removed 1 base from V and 2 bases from J, with 9 bases in between. From germline, CDR1 is PRHDT and CDR2 FYEKMQ (reference sequence). The chain's CDR3 is CASSLEGGTYEQYF. As DNA, the CDR3 is TGTGCCAGCAGCTTAGAAGGTGGGACCTACGAGCAGTACTTC.

The chain couples TRBV7-2 to TRBJ1-5; the D gene is possibly TRBD1 (6 bases). Looked up from germline, CDR1 is SGHTA and CDR2 is FQGNSA. The CDR3 runs 18 residues. Trimming took 5 bases from V and 5 from J, leaving 25 bases between them. As DNA, the CDR3 is TGTGCCAGCAGCGCCCTCAGGGGATCACAGACGGTCCATCAGCCCCAGCATTTT. It yields the protein CASSALRGSQTVHQPQHF.

V and J are TRBV2 and TRBJ2-5; D not certain. Trimming took off 4 bases at V and 0 bases at J, with 15 bases between the two ends. The CDR3 is made up of 16 amino acids. Per germline, CDR1 SNHLY and CDR2 FYNNEI. This CDR3 is CASSGEGHVYQETQYF. In DNA, the CDR3 is TGTGCCAGCAGTGGAGAAGGGCACGTGTACCAAGAGACCCAGTACTTC.

The J gene is TRBJ2-4, the V gene TRBV9; D may match TRBD1 or TRBD2 (6 bases each). This CDR3 has 16 amino acids. Between the trimmed V and J ends, which lost 4 bases and 1 base, there was a span of 15 bases. Per germline, CDR1 SGDLS and CDR2 YYNGEE. The chain's CDR3 is CASSPQQGRAKNIQYF. As DNA, the CDR3 is TGTGCCAGCAGCCCTCAGCAGGGGAGGGCCAAAAACATTCAGTACTTC. The entire variable domain, with the rest obtained from reference TRBV9 and TRBJ2-4, is as follows: DSGVTQTPKHLITATGQRVTLRCSPRSGDLSVYWYQQSLDQGLQFLIQYYNGEERAKGNILERFSAQQFPDLHSELNLSSLELGDSALYFCASSPQQGRAKNIQYFGAGTRLSVL.

The chain combines TRBV13 with TRBJ2-5; D gene uncertain. With 5 bases removed from V and 4 bases from J, the gap between germline ends came to 5 bases. The CDR3 extends over 11 amino acids. Germline V gene data show CDR1 as PRHDT and CDR2 as FYEKMQ (reference sequence). The CDR3 DNA reads as TGTGCCAGCAGCCTTAGAGAGACCCAGTACTTC. Its translation: CASSLRETQYF.

J is TRBJ2-7 and V is TRBV7-9, with 8 positions matching TRBD1. CDR1 is SEHNR, CDR2 FQNEAQ, per germline (reference sequence). Trimming at V came to 0 bases and at J to 5 bases, leaving 3 bases not matched to a gene. The CDR3 totals 14 residues. CDR3 loop: CASSLAGTGDEQYF. In DNA form, the CDR3 reads TGTGCCAGCAGCTTAGCGGGGACAGGCGACGAGCAGTACTTC.

For the CDR3, the DNA is TGTGCCTGGAGTGAGGGGCTAGGGGGTGCAGATACGCAGTATTTT. Amino acids: CAWSEGLGGADTQYF. The chain recombines TRBV30 with TRBJ2-3; tentative D call: TRBD1 (6 bases). Germline CDR1 reads GTSNPN; CDR2 reads SVGIG (reference sequence). The CDR3 is made up of 15 amino acids. Between the trimmed V and J ends, which lost 1 base and 4 bases, there was a span of 15 bases.

The chain combines TRBV5-1 with TRBJ2-5; 9 nucleotides agree with TRBD1. The better agreement between TRBJ2-7 and the DNA end casts doubt on the J call. Germline V CDR1 and CDR2: SGHRS, YFSETQ. The CDR3 totals 16 residues. CDR3 amino acids: CASSLEGTGLTYEQYF. CDR3 bases: TGCGCCAGCAGCTTGGAGGGGACAGGGCTAACCTACGAGCAGTACTTC.

The chain links TRBV9 to TRBJ2-7; 12 nucleotides align to TRBD2. Germline V gene data show CDR1 as SGDLS and CDR2 as YYNGEE. CDR3 length: 15 residues. J was trimmed by 6 bases and V by 0 bases; bases with no gene match: 4. CDR3 DNA: TGTGCCAGCAGCGTAGATCTAGCGGGGGGGCGCGAGCAGTACTTC. Amino acids: CASSVDLAGGREQYF.

In its sample, this clone ranks as medium-sized. The V call is TRBV6-1, the J call TRBJ1-1; D perhaps matches TRBD1 (6 bases). V was clipped by 1 base and J by 8 bases, with 14 bases between them. CDR1 is MNHNS, CDR2 SASEGT, per germline. This CDR3 has 14 amino acids. The CDR3 region has the DNA TGTGCCAGCAGTGAAGGGACAACAGGGTTAGAAGCTTTCTTT. The encoded protein is CASSEGTTGLEAFF.

This chain uses TRBV19 with TRBJ1-2; TRBD1 might be the D (5 bases). This CDR3 contains 14 residues. V was shortened by 5 bases and J by 8 bases, with 18 bases between the two germline ends. Germline V gene data show CDR1 as LNHDA and CDR2 as SQIVND (reference sequence). CDR3 residues: CASSPGRDVGGYTF. DNA of the CDR3: TGTGCCAGTAGTCCGGGGCGGGACGTAGGGGGCTACACCTTC. Supplemented by reference TRBV19 and TRBJ1-2, the full variable domain reads DGGITQSPKYLFRKEGQNVTLSCEQNLNHDAMYWYRQDPGQGLRLIYYSQIVNDFQKGDIAEGYSVSREKKESFPLTVTSAQKNPTAFYLCASSPGRDVGGYTFGSGTRLTVV.

The J gene is TRBJ2-2, the V gene TRBV27; no clear D gene. Germline values: CDR1 MNHEY, CDR2 SMNVEV (reference sequence). Trimming took off 2 bases at V and 4 bases at J, with 2 bases between the two ends. The CDR3 sequence is 12 residues long. For the CDR3, the DNA is TGTGCCAGCAGTTTAATCACCGGGGAGCTGTTTTTT. This codes for CASSLITGELFF.

The chain uses TRBV6-6 and TRBJ1-1; D gene unclear. V was clipped by 2 bases and J by 1 base, with 8 bases between them. The V gene's germline CDR1 is MNHNY and CDR2 SVGAGI (reference sequence). This CDR3 comprises 14 residues. The CDR3 DNA sequence: TGTGCCAGCAGTTACGGACGGGGGAACACTGAAGCTTTCTTT. This translates into CASSYGRGNTEAFF.

This sequence joins TRBV19 and TRBJ2-5; 10 nucleotides match TRBD2. Germline V gene data show CDR1 as LNHDA and CDR2 as SQIVND (reference sequence). The ends lost 3 bases at V and 5 bases at J; junction bases unmatched: 9. This CDR3 is built from 16 residues. The DNA for the CDR3 is TGTGCCAGTAGTATGGATAGCGGGGGGCCAATGGAGACCCAGTACTTC. Translating it yields CASSMDSGGPMETQYF.

This chain joins TRBV11-1 and TRBJ2-7; tentatively, D is TRBD2 (6 bases). V lost 3 bases and J 6 bases, leaving 15 bases between the germline ends. The germline gives CDR1 SGHAT, CDR2 FQDESV (reference sequence). The CDR3 totals 14 residues. CDR3 protein: CASSFAGFEGEQYF. In nucleotides, the CDR3 is TGTGCCAGCAGCTTTGCGGGGTTTGAGGGCGAGCAGTACTTC.

The chain combines TRBV5-5 with TRBJ1-5; no definite D call. This CDR3 spans 18 amino acids. V shed 0 bases and J shed 3 bases, with 19 bases lying between them. Germline assignment: CDR1 SGHKS and CDR2 YYEKEE (reference sequence). CDR3 DNA sequence: TGTGCCAGCAGCTTGGCCTCGACTTCGGGAAGCCCCAATCAGCCCCAGCATTTT. Protein: CASSLASTSGSPNQPQHF.

This clone was detected once. The CDR3 DNA reads as TGCGCCAGCAGCTTGAATTATTTGGGGTCCTCCTACGAGCAGTACTTC. This translates into CASSLNYLGSSYEQYF. This sequence joins TRBV5-1 and TRBJ2-7; D not resolved. This CDR3 has 16 residues. V was cut by 1 base and J by 0 bases, with 14 bases left in between. Germline loops: CDR1 SGHRS, CDR2 YFSETQ.

To note about this clone: One end of the junction varies from germline; a read error may be responsible. In the same sample, other DNA sequences code for this CDR3. The chain uses TRBV2 and TRBJ1-1, with TRBD1 identical over 8 bases. Germline V gene sequence: CDR1 SNHLY, CDR2 FYNNEI. The CDR3 loop spans 15 amino acids. The CDR3 reads CASSEGQGTYTEAFF. DNA of the CDR3: TGTGCCAGCAGTGAAGGACAGGGGACCTACACCGAAGCTTTCTTT.

The V gene is TRBV7-6, the J gene TRBJ2-3; either TRBD1 or TRBD2 may supply D (5 bases each). Germline CDR1 is SGHVS and CDR2 is FNYEAQ. Trimming left V 3 bases short and J 7 bases short, with 8 bases between. This CDR3 comprises 12 residues. The CDR3 loop is CASSFEGNTQYF. CDR3 bases: TGTGCCAGCAGCTTTGAGGGGAATACGCAGTATTTT. The whole variable domain, filled in from reference TRBV7-6 and TRBJ2-3, reads GAGVSQSPRYKVTKRGQDVALRCDPISGHVSLYWYRQALGQGPEFLTYFNYEAQQDKSGLPNDRFSAERPEGSISTLTIQRTEQRDSAMYRCASSFEGNTQYFGPGTRLTVL.

The CDR3 nucleotides are TGCGCCAGCAGCGAGACCAGGGGGCTATCCTACGAGCAGTACTTC. It encodes CASSETRGLSYEQYF. The genes are TRBV5-1 and TRBJ2-7; 8 nucleotides agree with TRBD1. V gave up 4 bases and J gave up 1 base; unmatched junction bases: 7. The CDR3 sequence is 15 residues long. Germline CDR1 is SGHRS and CDR2 is YFSETQ.

The chain links TRBV27 to TRBJ2-2, with no clear D. The CDR3 has 13 residues. Deletions cut 2 bases from V and 5 bases from J, with 6 bases between. The germline CDR1 and CDR2 sequences are MNHEY and SMNVEV (reference sequence). CDR3 sequence (DNA): TGTGCCAGCAGTTTAGGCACTACCGGGGAGCTGTTTTTT. Protein product: CASSLGTTGELFF.